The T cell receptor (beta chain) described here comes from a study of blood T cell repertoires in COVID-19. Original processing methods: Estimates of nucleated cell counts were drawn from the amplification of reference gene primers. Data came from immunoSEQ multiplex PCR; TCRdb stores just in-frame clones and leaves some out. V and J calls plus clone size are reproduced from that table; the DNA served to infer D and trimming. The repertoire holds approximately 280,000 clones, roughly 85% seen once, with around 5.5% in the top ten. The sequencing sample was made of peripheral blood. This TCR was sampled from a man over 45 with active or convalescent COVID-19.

The CDR3 reads CASSLQGRGVEQYF. The CDR3 nucleotides read TGTGCCAGCAGCTTACAGGGTCGAGGTGTGGAGCAGTACTTC. The chain combines TRBV7-2 with TRBJ2-7, with D maybe TRBD1 (5 bases). The germline V gene encodes CDR1 SGHTA and CDR2 FQGNSA. The CDR3 has 14 amino acids. V lost 2 bases to trimming and J lost 7 bases, with 15 bases between them.